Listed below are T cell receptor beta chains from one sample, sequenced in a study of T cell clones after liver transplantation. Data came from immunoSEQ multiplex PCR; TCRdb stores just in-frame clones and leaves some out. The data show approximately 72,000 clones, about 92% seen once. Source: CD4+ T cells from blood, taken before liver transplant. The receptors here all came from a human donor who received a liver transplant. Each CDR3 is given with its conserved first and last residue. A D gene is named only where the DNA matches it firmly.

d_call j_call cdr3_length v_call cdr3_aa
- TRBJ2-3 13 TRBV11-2 CASSLVQDVAQYF
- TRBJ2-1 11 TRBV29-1 CSVKPPNEQFF
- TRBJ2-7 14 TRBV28 CASSSRTAIYEQYF
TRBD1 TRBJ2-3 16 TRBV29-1 CSVDNLETGASDTQYF
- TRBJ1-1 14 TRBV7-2 CASSPGTANTEAFF
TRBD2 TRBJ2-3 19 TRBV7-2 CASSPYLGTSGLSTDTQYF
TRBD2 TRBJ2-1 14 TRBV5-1 CASSITPTSGTKFF
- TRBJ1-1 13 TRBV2 CASRVGRTTEAFF
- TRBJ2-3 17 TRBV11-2 CASSPRFSAEDGDTQYF
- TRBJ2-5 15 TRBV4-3 CASSQTEGSGETQYF
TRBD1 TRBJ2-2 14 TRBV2 CAIRTGSFAGELFF
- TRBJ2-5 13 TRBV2 CAGATAKYRGQYF
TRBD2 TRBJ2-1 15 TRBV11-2 CASSFTSGTYNEQFF
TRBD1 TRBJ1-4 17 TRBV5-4 CASSLEPRDSSNEKLFF
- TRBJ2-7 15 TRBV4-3 CASSQGRGLSYEQYF
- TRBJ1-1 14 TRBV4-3 CASSQDSTDTEAFF
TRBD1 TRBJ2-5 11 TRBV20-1 CSARQGETQYF
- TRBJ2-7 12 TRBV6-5 CASNNPPHEQYF
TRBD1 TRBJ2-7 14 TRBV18 CASSTGLTSYEQYF
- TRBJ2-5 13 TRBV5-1 CASKERPGETQYF
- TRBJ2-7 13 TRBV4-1 CASSRQPAYEQYF
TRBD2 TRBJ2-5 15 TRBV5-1 CASSSGLAGQETQYF
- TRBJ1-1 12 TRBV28 CASSLYDSGHFF
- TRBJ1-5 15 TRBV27 CASSKFGEGNQPQHF
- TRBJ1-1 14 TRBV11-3 CASSPQGRGGEAFF
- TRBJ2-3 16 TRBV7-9 CASSSLLGRVADTQYF
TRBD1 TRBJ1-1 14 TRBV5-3 CARSQQGDGTEAFF
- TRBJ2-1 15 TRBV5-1 CASSSNIRPNNEQFF
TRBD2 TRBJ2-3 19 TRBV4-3 CASSQDFIGGSGGTDTQYF
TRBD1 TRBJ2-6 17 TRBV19 CASSITGTGVGANVLTF
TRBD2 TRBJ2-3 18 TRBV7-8 CASSPGRTSGRPTDTQYF
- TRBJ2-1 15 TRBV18 CASSPLGATPNEQFF
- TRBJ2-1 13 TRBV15 CATSMTKWNEQFF
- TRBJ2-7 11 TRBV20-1 CSARRQNEQYF
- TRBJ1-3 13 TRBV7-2 CASSPLSGNTIYF
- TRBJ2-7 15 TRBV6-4 CASSDSGTHTYEQYF
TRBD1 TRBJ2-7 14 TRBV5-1 CASSLQGGYHEQYF
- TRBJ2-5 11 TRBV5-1 CASSLAETQYF
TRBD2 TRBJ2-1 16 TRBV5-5 CASSFRTSGLYNEQFF
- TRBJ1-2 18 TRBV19 CASSMVLGAGRINYGYTF
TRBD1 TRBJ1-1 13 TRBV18 CASSPDRETEAFF
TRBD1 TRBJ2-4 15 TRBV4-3 CASSQEGQGKNIQYF
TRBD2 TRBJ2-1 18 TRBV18 CASSPTPLAGGPGYEQFF
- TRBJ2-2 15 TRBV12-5 CASGQRGSDTGELFF
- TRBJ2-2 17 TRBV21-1 CASSKNRRGGNTGELFF
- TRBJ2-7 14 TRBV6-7 CASSYSRTLYEQYF
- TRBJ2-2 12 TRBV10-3 CAISESGGELFF
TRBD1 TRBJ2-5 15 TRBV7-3 CASSPQTGGVETQYF
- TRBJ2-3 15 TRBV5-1 CASSLLGSKTDTQYF
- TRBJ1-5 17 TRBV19 CASSSWEGRGSNQPQHF
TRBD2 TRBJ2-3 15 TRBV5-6 CASSRTSGSADTQYF